Listed below are T cell receptor beta chains from one sample, sequenced in a study of PD-1 blockade in classical Hodgkin lymphoma. The method was immunoSEQ multiplex PCR; TCRdb's version includes in-frame clones alone and lacks a portion of them. The sample comprises around 31,000 clones, roughly four fifths of which are singletons, and 0.65% to 0.95% rests with the top ten. The sample consisted of CD4+ T cells from blood, taken before the fourth cycle of nivolumab. These TCRs come from a human donor with classical Hodgkin lymphoma. CDR3s include the opening cysteine and the closing phenylalanine or tryptophan. A D gene is named only where the DNA matches it firmly. For some rows the clone size is stated as once, few or many, or as a class when expanded; others skip it.

NA	TRBV5-1	TRBJ1-6	NA	TGCGCCAGCAGCTTGGAGGGGGTCTCAACCTCATATAATTCACCCCTCCACTTT	CASSLEGVSTSYNSPLHF
NA	TRBV7-9	TRBJ1-1	NA	TGTGCCAGCAGCCACCCTCCCCTAGACCTAGCTTTCTTT	CASSHPPLDLAFF
NA	TRBV18	TRBJ2-4	NA	TGTGCCAGCTCCTCCACCCAGGGGCTGGGCGCCAAAAACATTCAGTACTTC	CASSSTQGLGAKNIQYF
NA	TRBV14	TRBJ2-2	TRBD2	TGTGCCAGCAGCCAACCGGGACTAGCGGGGGGGCTGGGTTCGAACACCGGGGAGCTGTTTTTT	CASSQPGLAGGLGSNTGELFF
NA	TRBV7-9	TRBJ2-3	TRBD2	TGTGCCAGCAGCCCCCGCGGAGCGGGGGCCGGGGATACGCAGTATTTT	CASSPRGAGAGDTQYF
NA	TRBV5-1	TRBJ1-2	TRBD1	TGCGCCAGCAGCTTTGACAGGGCTAACTATGGCTACACCTTC	CASSFDRANYGYTF
NA	TRBV5-1	TRBJ2-7	NA	TGCGCCAGCAGCACGGAAGGACCGCAGGGGCGGTACTTC	CASSTEGPQGRYF
few	TRBV5-1	TRBJ1-2	NA	TGCGCCAGCAGCTTGGGGTCGGACTATGGCTACACCTTC	CASSLGSDYGYTF
NA	TRBV19	TRBJ1-5	NA	TGTGCCAGTAGTATATACAGGGATAGCAATCAGCCCCAGCATTTT	CASSIYRDSNQPQHF
NA	TRBV7-9	TRBJ1-2	NA	TGTGCCAGCAGCTTAGAGGGAGCGGGCTACACCTTC	CASSLEGAGYTF
NA	TRBV7-2	TRBJ1-1	NA	TGTGCCAGCAGTACAACTTTGAACACTGAAGCTTTCTTT	CASSTTLNTEAFF
NA	TRBV6-5	TRBJ2-1	NA	TGTGCCAGCAGTCGACTAGGAGGACAATACAATGAGCAGTTCTTC	CASSRLGGQYNEQFF
NA	TRBV28	TRBJ1-2	NA	TGTGCCAGCAGTACTGACAGGCACAACTATGGCTACACCTTC	CASSTDRHNYGYTF
NA	TRBV2	TRBJ1-1	NA	TGTGCCAGCAGCTCGACAATAGGGAACACTGAAGCTTTCTTT	CASSSTIGNTEAFF
NA	TRBV6-1	TRBJ1-3	NA	TGTGCCAGCAGTACAACAAGCTCTGGAAACACCATATATTTT	CASSTTSSGNTIYF
NA	TRBV12-5	TRBJ2-1	TRBD2	TGTGCTAGTGGTTTGGTACTTGGCGGGGGGGACAATGAGCAGTTCTTC	CASGLVLGGGDNEQFF
once	TRBV27	TRBJ2-7	NA	TGTGCCATTGGGGGGAGCTACGAGCAGTACTTC	CAIGGSYEQYF
NA	TRBV5-4	TRBJ2-1	NA	TGTGCCAGCAGCTTACTCTCTGTTAACAATGAGCAGTTCTTC	CASSLLSVNNEQFF
NA	TRBV2	TRBJ1-2	NA	TGTGCCAGCAGGGTAACGACAGCTAACTATGGCTACACCTTC	CASRVTTANYGYTF
once	TRBV11-3	TRBJ2-5	NA	TGTGCCAGCAGCAAAAGGATTAGGACCCAGTACTTC	CASSKRIRTQYF
NA	TRBV28	TRBJ1-3	NA	TGTGCCAGACAGGGTGAGGGAAACACCATATATTTT	CARQGEGNTIYF
NA	TRBV30	TRBJ2-7	NA	TGTGCCTGGAGCTTCGGGCCCTACGAGCAGTACTTC	CAWSFGPYEQYF
once	TRBV9	TRBJ1-2	NA	TGTGCCAGCAGCTACCTCTATGGCTACACCTTC	CASSYLYGYTF
NA	TRBV18	TRBJ2-2	NA	TGTGCCAGCTCACGCCCGGCCCAGAGAGACACCGGGGAGCTGTTTTTT	CASSRPAQRDTGELFF
NA	TRBV11-2	TRBJ1-3	NA	TGTGCCAGCAGCCGGATTAGGGGCAGAAGAAACACCATATATTTT	CASSRIRGRRNTIYF
NA	TRBV2	TRBJ2-1	TRBD1	TGTGCCAGCAGTGATAATCGGGACAGACTACCTTATCTCGAGAATGAGCAGTTCTTC	CASSDNRDRLPYLENEQFF
NA	TRBV11-3	TRBJ2-7	NA	TGTGCCAGCAGCTTAGATACAGAGTACGAGCAGTACTTC	CASSLDTEYEQYF
few	TRBV28	TRBJ1-1	NA	TGTGCCAGCAGTTTCACTGAAGCTTTCTTT	CASSFTEAFF
few	TRBV9	TRBJ2-7	TRBD2	TGTGCCAGCAGCGTAGGGACTAGCGGAGGAATGTACGAGCAGTACTTC	CASSVGTSGGMYEQYF
NA	TRBV6-5	TRBJ1-2	NA	TGTGCCAGCAGCGTGGGGCGAGGGGGCTACACCTTC	CASSVGRGGYTF